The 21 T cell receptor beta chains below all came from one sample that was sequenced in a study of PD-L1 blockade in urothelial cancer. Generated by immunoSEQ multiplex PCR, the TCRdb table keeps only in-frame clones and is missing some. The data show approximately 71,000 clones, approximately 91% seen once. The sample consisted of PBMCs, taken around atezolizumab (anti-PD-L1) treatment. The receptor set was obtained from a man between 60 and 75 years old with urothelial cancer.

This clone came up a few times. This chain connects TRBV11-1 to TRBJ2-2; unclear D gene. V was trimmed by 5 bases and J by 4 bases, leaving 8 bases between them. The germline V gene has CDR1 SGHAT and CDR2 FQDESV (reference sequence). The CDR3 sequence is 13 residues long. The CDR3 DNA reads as TGTGCCAGCAGCCCTTTCCTCACCGGGGAGCTGTTTTTT. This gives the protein CASSPFLTGELFF.

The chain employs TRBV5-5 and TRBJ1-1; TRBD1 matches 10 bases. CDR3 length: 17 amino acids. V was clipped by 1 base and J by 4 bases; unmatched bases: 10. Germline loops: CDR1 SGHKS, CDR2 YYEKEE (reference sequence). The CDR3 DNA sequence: TGTGCCAGCAGCTTGCCAAAGGGACAGGGGAAGGGCACTGAAGCTTTCTTT. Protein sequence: CASSLPKGQGKGTEAFF. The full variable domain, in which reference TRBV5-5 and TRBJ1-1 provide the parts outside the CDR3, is DAGVTQSPTHLIKTRGQQVTLRCSPISGHKSVSWYQQVLGQGPQFIFQYYEKEERGRGNFPDRFSARQFPNYSSELNVNALLLGDSALYLCASSLPKGQGKGTEAFFGQGTRLTVV.

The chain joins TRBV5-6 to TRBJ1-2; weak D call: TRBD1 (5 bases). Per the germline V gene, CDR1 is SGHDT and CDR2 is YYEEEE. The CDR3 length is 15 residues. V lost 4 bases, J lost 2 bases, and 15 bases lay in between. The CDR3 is CASSAKVGANYGYTF. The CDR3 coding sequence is TGTGCCAGCAGCGCGAAAGTTGGGGCAAACTATGGCTACACCTTC. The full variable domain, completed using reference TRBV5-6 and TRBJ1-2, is DAGVTQSPTHLIKTRGQQVTLRCSPKSGHDTVSWYQQALGQGPQFIFQYYEEEERQRGNFPDRFSGHQFPNYSSELNVNALLLGDSALYLCASSAKVGANYGYTFGSGTRLTVV.

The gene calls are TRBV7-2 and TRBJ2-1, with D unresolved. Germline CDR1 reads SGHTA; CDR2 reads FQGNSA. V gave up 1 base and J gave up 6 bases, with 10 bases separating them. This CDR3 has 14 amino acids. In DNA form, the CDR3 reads TGTGCCAGCAGCTTAGGAGGATCAAGCAATGAGCAGTTCTTC. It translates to CASSLGGSSNEQFF.

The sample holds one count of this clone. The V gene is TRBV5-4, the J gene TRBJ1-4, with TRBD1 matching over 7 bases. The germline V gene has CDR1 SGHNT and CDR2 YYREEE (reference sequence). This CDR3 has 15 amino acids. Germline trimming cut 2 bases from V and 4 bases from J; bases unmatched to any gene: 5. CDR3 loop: CASSFGGGINEKLFF. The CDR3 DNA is TGTGCCAGCAGCTTTGGAGGGGGCATTAATGAAAAACTGTTTTTT.

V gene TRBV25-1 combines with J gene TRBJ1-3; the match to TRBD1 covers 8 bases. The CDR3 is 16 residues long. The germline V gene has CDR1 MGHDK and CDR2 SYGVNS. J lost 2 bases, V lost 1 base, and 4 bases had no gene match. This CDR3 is CASSEFPGGTGNTIYF. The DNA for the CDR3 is TGTGCCAGCAGTGAATTTCCAGGGGGCACTGGAAACACCATATATTTT.

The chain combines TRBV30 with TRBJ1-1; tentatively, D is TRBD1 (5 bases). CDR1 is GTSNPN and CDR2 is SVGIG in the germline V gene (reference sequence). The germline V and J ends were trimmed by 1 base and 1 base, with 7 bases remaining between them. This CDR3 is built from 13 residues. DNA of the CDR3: TGTGCCTGGAGTGGACAGACGAACACTGAAGCTTTCTTT. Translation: CAWSGQTNTEAFF.

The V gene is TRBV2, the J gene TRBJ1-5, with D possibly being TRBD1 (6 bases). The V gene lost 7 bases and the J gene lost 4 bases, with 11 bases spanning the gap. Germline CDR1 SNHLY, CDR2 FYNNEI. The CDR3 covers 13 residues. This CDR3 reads CASKRQVNQPQHF. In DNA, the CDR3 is TGTGCCAGCAAAAGACAGGTGAATCAGCCCCAGCATTTT.

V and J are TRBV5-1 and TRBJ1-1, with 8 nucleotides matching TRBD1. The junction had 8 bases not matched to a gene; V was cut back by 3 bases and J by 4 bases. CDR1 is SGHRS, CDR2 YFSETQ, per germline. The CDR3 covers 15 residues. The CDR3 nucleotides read TGCGCCAGCAGCTATGGGGCAACAGGGGGCACTGAAGCTTTCTTT. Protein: CASSYGATGGTEAFF.

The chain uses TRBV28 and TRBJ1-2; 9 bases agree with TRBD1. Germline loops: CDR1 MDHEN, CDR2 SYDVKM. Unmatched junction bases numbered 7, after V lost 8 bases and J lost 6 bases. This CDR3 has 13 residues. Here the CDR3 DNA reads TGTGCCAGCGGACAGGGGTATCGGGATGGCTACACCTTC. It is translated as CASGQGYRDGYTF.

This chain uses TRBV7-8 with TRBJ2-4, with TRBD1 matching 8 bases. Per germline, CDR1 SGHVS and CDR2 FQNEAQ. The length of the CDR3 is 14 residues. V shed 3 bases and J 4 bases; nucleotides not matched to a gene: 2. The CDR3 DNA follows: TGTGCCAGCAGCTTTGGGGACAGGAAAAACATTCAGTACTTC. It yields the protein CASSFGDRKNIQYF.

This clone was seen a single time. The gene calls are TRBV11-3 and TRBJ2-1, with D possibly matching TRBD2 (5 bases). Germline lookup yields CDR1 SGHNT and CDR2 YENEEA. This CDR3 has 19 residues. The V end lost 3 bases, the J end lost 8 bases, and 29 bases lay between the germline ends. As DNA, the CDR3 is TGTGCCAGCAGCTTGAGAGGGCCAAACACCCAGACTAAACGAGATGAGCAGTTCTTC. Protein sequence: CASSLRGPNTQTKRDEQFF.

DNA for the CDR3: TGCGCCAGCAGCTTGGTAGGAGAAGGTAATTCACCCCTCCACTTT. This codes for CASSLVGEGNSPLHF. V is TRBV5-1 and J is TRBJ1-6; no clear D gene. V shed 0 bases and J shed 6 bases, with 10 bases lying between them. This CDR3 region has 15 residues. CDR1 and CDR2 (germline): SGHRS, YFSETQ.

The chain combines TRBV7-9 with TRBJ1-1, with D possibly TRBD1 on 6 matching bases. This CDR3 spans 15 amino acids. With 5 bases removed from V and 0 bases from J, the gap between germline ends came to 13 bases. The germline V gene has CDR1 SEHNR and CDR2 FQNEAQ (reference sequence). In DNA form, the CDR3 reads TGTGCCAGCAGCCCGCAGGGGCAGTTGAACACTGAAGCTTTCTTT. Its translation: CASSPQGQLNTEAFF. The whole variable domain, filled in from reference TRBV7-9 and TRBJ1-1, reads DTGVSQNPRHKITKRGQNVTFRCDPISEHNRLYWYRQTLGQGPEFLTYFQNEAQLEKSRLLSDRFSAERPKGSFSTLEIQRTEQGDSAMYLCASSPQGQLNTEAFFGQGTRLTVV.

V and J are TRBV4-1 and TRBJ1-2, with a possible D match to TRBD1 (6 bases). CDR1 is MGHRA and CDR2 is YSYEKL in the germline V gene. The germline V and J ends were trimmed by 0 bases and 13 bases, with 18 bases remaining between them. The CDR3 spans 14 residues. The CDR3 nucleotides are TGCGCCAGCAGCCAAGATAGGAGTCAGGGGAAATTCACCTTC. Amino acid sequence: CASSQDRSQGKFTF.

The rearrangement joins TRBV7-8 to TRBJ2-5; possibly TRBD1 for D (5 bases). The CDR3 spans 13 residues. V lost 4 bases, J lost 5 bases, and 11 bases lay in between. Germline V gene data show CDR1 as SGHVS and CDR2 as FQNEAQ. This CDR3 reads CASSYGAGETQYF. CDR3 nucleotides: TGTGCCAGCAGCTATGGGGCTGGGGAGACCCAGTACTTC.

The CDR3 DNA follows: TGTGCCAGCAGTCTCACTAGCGGGTCCCACGAGCAGTACTTC. It encodes CASSLTSGSHEQYF. The chain couples TRBV6-5 to TRBJ2-7; 9 nucleotides line up with TRBD2. J gave up 5 bases and V 5 bases, and 7 bases lay outside the gene matches. The CDR3 totals 14 residues. Germline lookup yields CDR1 MNHEY and CDR2 SVGAGI.

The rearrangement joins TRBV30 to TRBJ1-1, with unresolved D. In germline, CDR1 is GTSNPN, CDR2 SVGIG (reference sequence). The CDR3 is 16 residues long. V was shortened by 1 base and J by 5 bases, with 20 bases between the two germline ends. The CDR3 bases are TGTGCCTGGAGTGGAAGGGAGACAAAGAGGTGGACTGAAGCTTTCTTT. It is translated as CAWSGRETKRWTEAFF.

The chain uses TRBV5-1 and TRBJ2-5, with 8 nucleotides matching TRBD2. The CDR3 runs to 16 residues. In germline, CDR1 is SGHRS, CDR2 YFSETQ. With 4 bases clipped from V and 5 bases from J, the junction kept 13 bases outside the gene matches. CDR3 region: CASSLLPDPGGETQYF. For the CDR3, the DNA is TGCGCCAGCAGCCTTCTCCCGGATCCGGGGGGGGAGACCCAGTACTTC.

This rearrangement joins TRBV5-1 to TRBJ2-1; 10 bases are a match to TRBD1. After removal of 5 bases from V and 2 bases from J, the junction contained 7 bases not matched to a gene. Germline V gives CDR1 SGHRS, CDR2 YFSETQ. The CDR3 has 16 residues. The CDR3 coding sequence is TGCGCCAGCAGTCCCCCCGGGACAGGGGCCTACAATGAGCAGTTCTTC. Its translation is CASSPPGTGAYNEQFF.

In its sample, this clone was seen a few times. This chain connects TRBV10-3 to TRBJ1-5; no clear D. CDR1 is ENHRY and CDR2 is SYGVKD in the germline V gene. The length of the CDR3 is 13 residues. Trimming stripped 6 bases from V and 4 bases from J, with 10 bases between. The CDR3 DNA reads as TGTGCCATCAGAGCGGGTGGGAATCAGCCCCAGCATTTT. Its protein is CAIRAGGNQPQHF.